The TCR beta chain described here comes from a study of blood T cell repertoires in COVID-19. Across the study: From the United States, Italy and Spain came samples of acute and convalescent COVID-19.

Study processing details: For nucleated cells, counts were estimated from reference gene primer amplification. The protocol was immunoSEQ multiplex PCR, while the TCRdb copy is restricted to in-frame clones and leaves out a portion. V and J calls and clone size follow that table, whereas D and trimming were derived from the DNA. Of 200,000 to 250,000 clones in the sample, approximately 90% are singletons; the top ten hold roughly 12%. The CDR3 runs to 20 residues. CDR1 and CDR2 from the germline V gene are LNHNV and YYDKDF (reference sequence). Trimming removed 0 bases from V and 0 bases from J, with 21 bases in between.

The material sequenced was peripheral blood. This sequence joins TRBV15 and TRBJ1-3; D uncertain. The clonotype originates from a woman aged 18-30 years who had recovered from COVID-19. CDR3 sequence (DNA): TGTGCCACCAGCAGAGATGACCCCACGGCGCGGGTATACTCTGGAAACACCATATATTTT. It encodes CATSRDDPTARVYSGNTIYF.